These 30 T cell receptor beta chains originate from one sample sequenced in a study of T cell repertoires in cytomegalovirus infection. One entry per CDR3 protein results from TCRdb running MiXCR on the reads. The sample holds roughly 200,000 distinct CDR3 sequences, about 18% seen once. Source material: CD8+ T cells from PBMCs. These receptors were obtained from a human donor in good health (CMV status not recorded). Some clones in this sample may be carry-over from other donors' samples.

This rearrangement joins TRBV6-2 or TRBV6-3 to TRBJ1-2; 7 positions match TRBD1. Germline V gene sequence: CDR1 MNHEY, CDR2 SVGEGT. This CDR3 is built from 14 residues. The trim removed 0 bases at V and 5 bases at J, leaving 3 bases unmatched. The CDR3 loop reads CASSYSDRVYGYTF. DNA of the CDR3: TGTGCCAGCAGTTACTCTGACAGGGTATATGGCTACACCTTC.

Written as DNA, the CDR3 is TGTGCCAGCAGCTTAGGGCATGGCTACACCTTC. Protein product: CASSLGHGYTF. The genes are TRBV13 and TRBJ1-2; D gene unclear. CDR1 and CDR2 from the germline V gene are PRHDT and FYEKMQ (reference sequence). This CDR3 comprises 11 residues. Between the trimmed V and J ends, which lost 0 bases and 6 bases, there was a span of 2 bases.

The chain recombines TRBV12-3 or TRBV12-4 with TRBJ2-5, with D perhaps matching TRBD2 (6 bases). V lost 7 bases, J lost 5 bases, and 11 bases lay in between. The CDR3 runs 12 residues. CDR3 coding DNA: TGTGCCAGCATCGGGGAGGAGGAGACCCAGTACTTC. This translates into CASIGEEETQYF.

CDR3 sequence reads: CATSREQGNHGELFF. CDR3 nucleotide sequence: TGTGCCACCAGCAGAGAACAGGGTAATCACGGGGAGCTGTTTTTT. The rearrangement uses TRBV15 and TRBJ2-2, with D maybe TRBD1 (6 bases). This CDR3 has 15 residues. V was cut by 0 bases and J by 7 bases, with 12 bases left in between. CDR1 is LNHNV, CDR2 YYDKDF, per germline (reference sequence).

This clonotype was detected only a few times. The V gene is TRBV7-8, the J gene TRBJ2-5; 8 positions match TRBD1. The CDR3 totals 15 residues. The trim removed 5 bases at V and 7 bases at J, leaving 12 bases unmatched. Germline CDR1 is SGHVS and CDR2 is FQNEAQ. Here the CDR3 reads CASSPPGQGVGTQYF. CDR3 DNA: TGTGCCAGCAGCCCCCCAGGACAGGGAGTGGGGACCCAGTACTTC.

J is TRBJ2-5 and V is TRBV6-5; weak D call: TRBD2 (6 bases). V lost 2 bases and J lost 1, with 14 bases in between. The germline V gene has CDR1 MNHEY and CDR2 SVGAGI. The CDR3 consists of 16 residues. Here the CDR3 DNA reads TGTGCCAGCAGTTACGGAGGGGCGGCTTTCCAAGAGACCCAGTACTTC. It translates to CASSYGGAAFQETQYF.

There are a few counts of this clonotype. V is TRBV10-3 and J is TRBJ1-6, with D maybe TRBD1 (5 bases). CDR1 is ENHRY, CDR2 SYGVKD, per germline. CDR3 length equals 14 residues. The V end lost 6 bases, the J end lost 10 bases, and 16 bases lay between the germline ends. The CDR3 reads CAISDGAAGSPLHF. Written as DNA, the CDR3 is TGTGCCATCAGCGACGGGGCCGCGGGCTCACCCCTCCACTTT.

V usage is TRBV4-1 and J usage is TRBJ1-5, with a tentative D call TRBD1 (5 bases). V gave up 4 bases and J gave up 7 bases, with 17 bases separating them. The CDR3 extends over 15 amino acids. Germline CDR1 MGHRA, CDR2 YSYEKL. The CDR3 coding sequence is TGCGCCAGCAGCCTACGACAGACGGTAAACCAGCCCCAGCATTTT. Protein product: CASSLRQTVNQPQHF.

This clonotype was detected many times. The chain is built from TRBV28 and TRBJ2-7; D is uncertain. CDR1 and CDR2 (germline): MDHEN, SYDVKM. The CDR3 length is 13 residues. The V and J ends lost 6 bases and 4 bases respectively, with 13 bases between them. CDR3 DNA: TGTGCCAGCAGATTAGGATGGAGTTACGAGCAGTACTTC. Its translation: CASRLGWSYEQYF.

This clonotype was seen repeatedly, ten times or more. The chain combines TRBV7-2 with TRBJ1-2, with D possibly being TRBD1 (6 bases). Germline assignment: CDR1 SGHTA and CDR2 FQGNSA. Trimming left V 5 bases short and J 2 bases short, with 12 bases between. This CDR3 has 14 amino acids. CDR3 DNA: TGTGCCAGCAGCCCAGGGGTTATAAACTATGGCTACACCTTC. Translation gives CASSPGVINYGYTF.

Only a few counts were recorded for this clonotype. This chain connects TRBV6-2 or TRBV6-3 to TRBJ2-4; D possibly corresponds to TRBD1 (6 bases). Trimming took 5 bases from V and 0 from J, leaving 17 bases between them. Germline V gene sequence: CDR1 MNHEY, CDR2 SVGEGT. The CDR3 totals 17 residues. In DNA form, the CDR3 reads TGTGCCAGCAGTCCCCGAGGACAGTCCTTAGCCAAAAACATTCAGTACTTC. As protein: CASSPRGQSLAKNIQYF.

This clonotype was seen only a few times. The chain carries TRBV28 and TRBJ2-2; possible D gene TRBD1, 5 bases. Per the germline V gene, CDR1 is MDHEN and CDR2 is SYDVKM. V gave up 3 bases and J gave up 2 bases, with 7 bases separating them. The CDR3 extends over 14 amino acids. The CDR3 DNA is TGTGCCAGCAGTTTTAGGGGCAACACCGGGGAGCTGTTTTTT. It encodes CASSFRGNTGELFF.

V and J are TRBV4-3 and TRBJ2-3, with D perhaps matching TRBD2 (6 bases). Germline loops: CDR1 LGHNA, CDR2 YSLEER. V was trimmed by 4 bases and J by 6 bases, leaving 11 bases between them. The CDR3 is made up of 13 amino acids. The DNA for the CDR3 is TGCGCCAGCAGCCCCGGTGGGGGGGATACGCAGTATTTT. The encoded protein is CASSPGGGDTQYF.

This clonotype was detected a few times. The chain couples TRBV4-1 to TRBJ2-1, with 7 bases aligning to TRBD2. Germline values: CDR1 MGHRA, CDR2 YSYEKL. V trimming: 5 bases; J trimming: 6 bases; junction bases outside the gene matches: 4. This CDR3 spans 13 amino acids. The DNA of the CDR3 is TGCGCCAGCAGCTTGAGCGGGGTCAATGAGCAGTTCTTC. This codes for CASSLSGVNEQFF.

This clonotype was recorded at least ten times. The chain has TRBV29-1 and TRBJ2-4; no definite D call. V dropped 7 bases and J dropped 2 bases, with 12 bases sitting between them. Germline-derived CDR1 and CDR2 are SQVTM and ANQGSEA. The CDR3 is made up of 13 amino acids. CDR3 amino acids: CSAAIGTKNIQYF. CDR3 nucleotides: TGCAGCGCAGCCATAGGGACCAAAAACATTCAGTACTTC.

The table lists this clonotype with a few counts. This chain connects TRBV7-9 to TRBJ1-1; no firm D call. V lost 5 bases and J 1 base, leaving 20 bases between the germline ends. The CDR3 is 17 amino acids. Germline CDR1 reads SEHNR; CDR2 reads FQNEAQ (reference sequence). The CDR3 region is CASSRRVIMEENTEAFF. CDR3 nucleotides: TGTGCCAGCAGCCGTCGAGTAATCATGGAAGAGAACACTGAAGCTTTCTTT.

The DNA of the CDR3 is TGTGCCAGCACTTGGACTAAGGGGGGGCCGGACACCGGGGAGCTGTTTTTT. It yields the protein CASTWTKGGPDTGELFF. The chain recombines TRBV7-6 with TRBJ2-2, with D possibly TRBD2 on 7 matching bases. This CDR3 is built from 17 residues. Germline loops: CDR1 SGHVS, CDR2 FNYEAQ. The ends were cut back, 7 bases at V and 3 bases at J, with 21 bases in the middle. Full variable domain (remainder filled in from reference TRBV7-6 and TRBJ2-2): GAGVSQSPRYKVTKRGQDVALRCDPISGHVSLYWYRQALGQGPEFLTYFNYEAQQDKSGLPNDRFSAERPEGSISTLTIQRTEQRDSAMYRCASTWTKGGPDTGELFFGEGSRLTVL.

This clonotype was seen a few times. The J gene is TRBJ2-1, the V gene TRBV7-8, with D possibly TRBD1 on 5 matching bases. V shed 4 bases and J shed 8 bases, with 9 bases lying between them. The germline gives CDR1 SGHVS, CDR2 FQNEAQ. The CDR3 consists of 12 residues. CDR3 sequence reads: CASSSDIDEQFF. The CDR3 nucleotides read TGTGCCAGCAGCTCGGACATAGATGAGCAGTTCTTC. The full variable domain, with the rest looked up from reference TRBV7-8 and TRBJ2-1, is GAGVSQSPRYKVAKRGQDVALRCDPISGHVSLFWYQQALGQGPEFLTYFQNEAQLDKSGLPSDRFFAERPEGSVSTLKIQRTQQEDSAVYLCASSSDIDEQFFGPGTRLTVL.

Ten or more counts support this clonotype. V is TRBV7-2 and J is TRBJ1-2, with D possibly matching TRBD1 (5 bases). Per germline, CDR1 SGHTA and CDR2 FQGNSA. The CDR3 sequence is 13 residues long. The V and J ends lost 5 bases and 2 bases respectively, with 9 bases between them. The CDR3 loop reads CASSLGRNYGYTF. DNA of the CDR3: TGTGCCAGCAGCCTGGGACGGAACTATGGCTACACCTTC.

This clonotype was seen at least ten times. The chain employs TRBV28 and TRBJ2-5; TRBD2 might be the D (6 bases). The length of the CDR3 is 11 residues. Looked up from germline, CDR1 is MDHEN and CDR2 is SYDVKM. V dropped 3 bases and J dropped 8 bases, with 7 bases sitting between them. The CDR3: CASSFGGTQYF. The CDR3 DNA sequence: TGTGCCAGCAGTTTCGGGGGAACCCAGTACTTC.

The chain links TRBV7-9 to TRBJ1-2; 12 bases match TRBD1. Unmatched junction bases numbered 7, after V lost 1 base and J lost 7 bases. The CDR3 is 16 residues long. The germline V gene has CDR1 SEHNR and CDR2 FQNEAQ (reference sequence). This CDR3 reads CASSLDPGQGASGYTF. Written as DNA, the CDR3 is TGTGCCAGCAGCTTAGACCCGGGACAGGGGGCTAGTGGCTACACCTTC.

J is TRBJ2-2 and V is TRBV6-5; the D gene is possibly TRBD2 (5 bases). In germline, CDR1 is MNHEY, CDR2 SVGAGI. Trimming took off 0 bases at V and 4 bases at J, with 24 bases between the two ends. The CDR3 runs to 20 residues. CDR3 region: CASSYSKARIGNGFTGELFF. The CDR3 DNA follows: TGTGCCAGCAGTTACTCGAAAGCCCGGATCGGGAACGGTTTCACCGGGGAGCTGTTTTTT.

In this sample, this clonotype turned up a few times. The J gene is TRBJ1-5, the V gene TRBV7-2, with TRBD1 matching over 8 bases. Germline CDR1 SGHTA, CDR2 FQGNSA. V gave up 3 bases and J gave up 5 bases; unmatched junction bases: 9. The CDR3 length is 16 residues. The CDR3, as DNA: TGTGCCAGCAGCTTGGAAAGACAGGGGAGGCATCAGCCCCAGCATTTT. The encoded protein is CASSLERQGRHQPQHF.

This clonotype was seen once. V usage is TRBV7-2 and J usage is TRBJ2-4; 8 bases are shared with TRBD2. Trimming at V came to 1 base and at J to 9 bases, leaving 8 bases not matched to a gene. The CDR3 contains 15 residues. Germline V gene sequence: CDR1 SGHTA, CDR2 FQGNSA. CDR3 nucleotides: TGTGCCAGCAGCTTAGTTGCAAGCGGGGGTAGCATTCAGTACTTC. Protein: CASSLVASGGSIQYF.

The chain has TRBV6-6 and TRBJ1-4, with unresolved D. Germline CDR1 reads MNHNY; CDR2 reads SVGAGI (reference sequence). The V and J ends lost 3 bases and 0 bases respectively, with 8 bases between them. The CDR3 totals 15 residues. The CDR3 nucleotides are TGTGCCAGCAGTTATATGGGAGCAACTAATGAAAAACTGTTTTTT. Amino acid sequence: CASSYMGATNEKLFF.

This clonotype was picked up a small number of times. This rearrangement joins TRBV28 to TRBJ1-1; 10 nucleotides align to TRBD1. The germline CDR1 and CDR2 sequences are MDHEN and SYDVKM. J gave up 7 bases and V 3 bases, and 8 bases lay outside the gene matches. CDR3 size: 15 residues. The CDR3 sequence: CASSFGDRGRDEAFF. CDR3 DNA sequence: TGTGCCAGCAGTTTTGGGGACAGGGGAAGGGATGAAGCTTTCTTT.

This clonotype was seen only a few times. The chain has TRBV20-1 and TRBJ2-7; perhaps D is TRBD1 or TRBD2 (5 bases each). The germline CDR1 and CDR2 sequences are DFQATT and SNEGSKA (reference sequence). Trimming took off 6 bases at V and 0 bases at J, with 15 bases between the two ends. This CDR3 is built from 14 residues. CDR3 residues: CSALTGTDSYEQYF. The CDR3 DNA follows: TGCAGTGCGCTTACCGGGACGGACTCCTACGAGCAGTACTTC.

The table lists this clonotype with a few counts. J is TRBJ1-1 and V is TRBV7-9, with D uncertain. The CDR3 has 15 residues. Per germline, CDR1 SEHNR and CDR2 FQNEAQ (reference sequence). Trimming cost V 7 bases and J 0 bases, with 15 bases left between them. The DNA of the CDR3 is TGTGCCAGCACCGGTCCAAGCAGCTTGAACACTGAAGCTTTCTTT. Translation: CASTGPSSLNTEAFF.

This clonotype has just a few counts. This rearrangement joins TRBV7-4 to TRBJ1-6; 9 positions agree with TRBD1. The V segment lost 5 bases and the J segment 7 bases; nucleotides outside the gene matches: 6. CDR1 is SGHVT and CDR2 is SQSDAQ in the germline V gene. This CDR3 is 15 amino acids long. For the CDR3, the DNA is TGTGCCAGCAGCGCTGGGACAGGGAGAAATTCACCCCTCCACTTT. Translation: CASSAGTGRNSPLHF.

This clonotype was seen more than once but under ten times. This chain connects TRBV29-1 to TRBJ2-2, with 7 bases lining up with TRBD1. The V segment lost 0 bases and the J segment 0 bases; nucleotides outside the gene matches: 10. Per the germline V gene, CDR1 is SQVTM and CDR2 is ANQGSEA. The CDR3 runs to 18 residues. The CDR3 nucleotides read TGCAGCGTTGAAGATCCCAGGGACAGATACGCGAACACCGGGGAGCTGTTTTTT. As protein: CSVEDPRDRYANTGELFF.